The clone carrying this T cell receptor (beta chain) occurred a few times. No antigen is known for it. TRB rearrangements were amplified by multiplex PCR with BIOMED2 TRB-A/B primers. MiXCR was run by TCRdb on the multiplex PCR reads, yielding one entry per CDR3 protein. Of approximately 5,200 distinct CDR3 sequences in the sample, less than 20% were seen once. Each TRB amplification used roughly 240-550 ng of genomic DNA from blood. The sample comes from a study of T and B cells in COVID-19 patients. Study-level information: COVID-19 patients gave peripheral blood either during active infection or after recovery. Median age was approximately 35 years in the recovered cohort and 67 years in the active-infection cohort. Overall study results and limits: In COVID-19 patients, T cell receptor beta variable and joining gene use was reportedly strongly skewed.

Trimming cost V 3 bases and J 4 bases; bases outside gene matches: 7. Germline values: CDR1 SGHRS, CDR2 YFSETQ. The CDR3 is 15 amino acids. The sample comprised blood. The TCR originated in a human donor who had recovered from COVID-19. This rearrangement joins TRBV5-1 to TRBJ1-1, with 9 bases that match TRBD1. The CDR3 coding sequence is TGCGCCAGCAGCTGGACGGGACAGGGAGGCACTGAAGCTTTCTTT. Encoded protein: CASSWTGQGGTEAFF.